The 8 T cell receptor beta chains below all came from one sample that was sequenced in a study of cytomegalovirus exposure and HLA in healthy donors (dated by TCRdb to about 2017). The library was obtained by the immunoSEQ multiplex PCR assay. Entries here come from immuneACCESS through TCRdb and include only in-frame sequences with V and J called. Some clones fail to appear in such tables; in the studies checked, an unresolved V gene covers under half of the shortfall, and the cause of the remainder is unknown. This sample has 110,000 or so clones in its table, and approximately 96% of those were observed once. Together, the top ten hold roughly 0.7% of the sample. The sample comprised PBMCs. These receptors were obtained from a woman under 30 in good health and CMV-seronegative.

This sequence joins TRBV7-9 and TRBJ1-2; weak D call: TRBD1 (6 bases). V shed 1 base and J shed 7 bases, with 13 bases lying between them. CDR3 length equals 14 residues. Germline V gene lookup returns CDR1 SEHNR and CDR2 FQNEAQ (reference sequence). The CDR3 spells CASSLGGGAGGYTF. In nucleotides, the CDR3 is TGTGCCAGCAGCTTAGGCGGGGGCGCCGGTGGCTACACCTTC. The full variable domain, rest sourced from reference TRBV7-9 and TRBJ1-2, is DTGVSQNPRHKITKRGQNVTFRCDPISEHNRLYWYRQTLGQGPEFLTYFQNEAQLEKSRLLSDRFSAERPKGSFSTLEIQRTEQGDSAMYLCASSLGGGAGGYTFGSGTRLTVV.

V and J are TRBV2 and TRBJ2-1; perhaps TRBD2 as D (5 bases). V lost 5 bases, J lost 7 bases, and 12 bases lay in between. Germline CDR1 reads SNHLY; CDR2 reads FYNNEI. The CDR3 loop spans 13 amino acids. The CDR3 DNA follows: TGTGCCAGCAGTACTTACTCGGGGAATGAGCAGTTCTTC. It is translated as CASSTYSGNEQFF.

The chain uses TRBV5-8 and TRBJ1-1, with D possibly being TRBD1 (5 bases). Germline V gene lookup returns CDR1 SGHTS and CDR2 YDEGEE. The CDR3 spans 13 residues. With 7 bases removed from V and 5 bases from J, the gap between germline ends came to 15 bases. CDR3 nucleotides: TGTGCCAGCCGGGGGAGGGCGCGAACTGAAGCTTTCTTT. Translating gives CASRGRARTEAFF.

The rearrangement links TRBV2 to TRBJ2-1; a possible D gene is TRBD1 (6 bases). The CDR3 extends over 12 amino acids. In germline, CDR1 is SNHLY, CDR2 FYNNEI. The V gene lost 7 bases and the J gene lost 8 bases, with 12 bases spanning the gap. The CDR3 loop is CASKTRGYEQFF. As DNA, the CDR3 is TGTGCCAGCAAAACGAGGGGGTATGAGCAGTTCTTC.

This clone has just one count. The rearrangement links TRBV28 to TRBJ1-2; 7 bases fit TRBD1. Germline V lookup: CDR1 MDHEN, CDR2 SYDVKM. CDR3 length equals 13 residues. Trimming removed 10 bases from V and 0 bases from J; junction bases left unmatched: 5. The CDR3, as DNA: TGTGCCACCTCGACAGGGACTAACTATGGCTACACCTTC. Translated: CATSTGTNYGYTF.

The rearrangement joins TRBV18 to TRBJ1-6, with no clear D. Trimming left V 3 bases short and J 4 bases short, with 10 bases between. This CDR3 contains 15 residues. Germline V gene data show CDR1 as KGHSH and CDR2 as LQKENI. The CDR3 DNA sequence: TGTGCCAGCTCACCCGCAGGCCGTTATAATTCACCCCTCCACTTT. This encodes CASSPAGRYNSPLHF.

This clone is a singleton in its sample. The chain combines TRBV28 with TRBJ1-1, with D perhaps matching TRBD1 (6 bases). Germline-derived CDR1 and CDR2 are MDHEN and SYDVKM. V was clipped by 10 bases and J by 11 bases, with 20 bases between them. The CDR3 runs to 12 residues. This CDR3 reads CATQYGTIKAFF. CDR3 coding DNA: TGTGCCACACAATACGGGACAATTAAGGCTTTCTTT.

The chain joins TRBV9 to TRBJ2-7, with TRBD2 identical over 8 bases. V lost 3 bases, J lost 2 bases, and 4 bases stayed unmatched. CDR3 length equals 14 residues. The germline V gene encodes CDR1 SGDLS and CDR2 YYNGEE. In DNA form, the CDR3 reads TGTGCCAGCAGCGGGGGGGGACTAGCCTACGAGCAGTACTTC. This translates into CASSGGGLAYEQYF.